One and the same sample provided the 18 T cell receptor beta chains below, sequenced in a study of Graves' ophthalmopathy and Graves' hyperthyroidism (dated by TCRdb to the late 2010s). Sequencing was carried out with an Illumina HiSeq 2000. For repertoire sequencing, TCR beta CDR3 regions were amplified from RNA transcripts. A first-round RT-PCR used HTBI primers with the Qiagen OneStep RT-PCR kit, followed by a second-round multiplex PCR, size selection and purification. TCRdb ran its own pipeline on the public reads, namely fastp trimming at Q25 and MiXCR clone calling, and kept in-frame beta chains. A single entry per CDR3 protein holds the most common genes and DNA from its merged rows. The sample contains around 590,000 distinct CDR3 sequences, roughly 40% of them found a single time. The top ten constitute about 4% of the sample. Material: peripheral blood or thyroid tissue (not recorded which). The receptors come from an adult man with Graves' hyperthyroidism.

The sample holds many counts of this clonotype. The chain is built from TRBV12-3 or TRBV12-4 and TRBJ2-7, with 7 bases identical to TRBD1. This CDR3 is 13 amino acids long. J gave up 6 bases and V 4 bases, and 6 bases lay outside the gene matches. CDR3 amino acids: CASSWGQYGEQYF. The CDR3 DNA sequence: TGTGCCAGCAGTTGGGGACAGTACGGCGAGCAGTACTTC.

V and J are TRBV7-2 and TRBJ1-2; TRBD1 agrees at 9 bases. The germline CDR1 and CDR2 sequences are SGHTA and FQGNSA. This CDR3 has 15 amino acids. Trimming removed 3 bases from V and 3 bases from J; junction bases left unmatched: 5. Here the CDR3 reads CASSFGTGTDYGYTF. CDR3 DNA sequence: TGTGCCAGCAGCTTCGGGACAGGGACCGACTATGGCTACACCTTC. The complete variable domain, with remaining parts taken from reference TRBV7-2 and TRBJ1-2, reads GAGVSQSPSNKVTEKGKDVELRCDPISGHTALYWYRQSLGQGLEFLIYFQGNSAPDKSGLPSDRFSAERTGGSVSTLTIQRTQQEDSAVYLCASSFGTGTDYGYTFGSGTRLTVV.

The chain recombines TRBV10-3 with TRBJ2-5; 8 nucleotides align to TRBD2. Germline CDR1 and CDR2: ENHRY and SYGVKD. V lost 11 bases to trimming and J lost 3 bases; unmatched junction nucleotides: 11. The CDR3 contains 14 residues. The CDR3 region has the DNA TGTGCCCTCCGACTAGCGAATCACAAAGAGACCCAGTACTTC. This sequence encodes CALRLANHKETQYF.

This clonotype came up once. This may arise from a read error, as a much more abundant clone is one base away. The rearrangement links TRBV2 to TRBJ1-5; the D is unclear. The CDR3 is made up of 18 amino acids. V lost 9 bases to trimming and J lost 6 bases, with 30 bases between them. Germline CDR1 is SNHLY and CDR2 is FYNNEI. CDR3 bases: TGTGCCAGTGCCCTCCGCGGCAGAGTAATTGGGAGTAGTCAGCCCCAGCATTTT. Residues: CASALRGRVIGSSQPQHF.

This clonotype was detected ten times or more. V and J are TRBV7-9 and TRBJ2-5, with D maybe TRBD1 (6 bases). V dropped 5 bases and J dropped 0 bases, with 10 bases sitting between them. CDR3 size: 14 residues. Germline CDR1 reads SEHNR; CDR2 reads FQNEAQ (reference sequence). This chain's CDR3 is CASSLTGYQETQYF. In nucleotides, the CDR3 is TGTGCCAGCAGCCTAACAGGGTACCAAGAGACCCAGTACTTC.

About this clonotype itself: Being one base from a much bigger clone, this may be a read error. V is TRBV10-3 and J is TRBJ1-3; the D is unclear. The CDR3 totals 15 residues. Per germline, CDR1 ENHRY and CDR2 SYGVKD. This chain's CDR3 is CASTTSGGGGNTTYF. DNA for the CDR3: TGTGCCAGCACCACGAGTGGAGGAGGTGGAAACACCACATATTTT.

This clonotype was observed many times. This chain links TRBV7-6 with TRBJ2-7, with 13 bases matching TRBD2. The CDR3 sequence is 16 residues long. Germline values: CDR1 SGHVS, CDR2 FNYEAQ. The V segment lost 5 bases and the J segment 4 bases; nucleotides outside the gene matches: 8. The DNA of the CDR3 is TGTGCCAGCAGCCCCGGACTAGCGGGAGCTCTTTACGAGCAGTACTTC. It codes for CASSPGLAGALYEQYF.

This clonotype has just a few counts. V gene TRBV6-2 or TRBV6-3 combines with J gene TRBJ1-2; 11 nucleotides align to TRBD1. Germline V gene sequence: CDR1 MNHEY, CDR2 SVGEGT. The V gene end was trimmed by 6 bases and the J gene end by 2 bases; junction bases not matched to a gene: 5. CDR3 length equals 15 residues. The CDR3 DNA sequence: TGTGCCAGCAGAGCCGGGACAGGGGGAAACTATGGCTACACCTTC. The encoded protein is CASRAGTGGNYGYTF.

This clonotype was seen more than once but under ten times. The chain is built from TRBV7-8 and TRBJ2-7, with 12 positions matching TRBD1. Germline V gives CDR1 SGHVS, CDR2 FQNEAQ. The CDR3 sequence is 16 residues long. V was pared by 3 bases and J by 1 base, with 4 bases of the junction left unmatched. The chain's CDR3 is CASSFRDRGQSYEQYF. In DNA, the CDR3 is TGTGCCAGCAGCTTCCGGGACAGGGGGCAATCCTACGAGCAGTACTTC.

The rearrangement uses TRBV2 and TRBJ1-2; no firm D call. The CDR3 totals 14 residues. Trimming took 2 bases from V and 0 from J, leaving 7 bases between them. Germline CDR1 SNHLY, CDR2 FYNNEI. The CDR3: CASSESLANYGYTF. DNA for the CDR3: TGTGCCAGCAGTGAAAGTCTAGCTAACTATGGCTACACCTTC.

The table lists this clonotype with many counts. This chain uses TRBV19 with TRBJ2-6; possible D gene TRBD2, 6 bases. This CDR3 comprises 19 residues. Germline CDR1 reads LNHDA; CDR2 reads SQIVND (reference sequence). The V end was cut by 0 bases, the J end by 2 bases, with 17 bases between. The CDR3 region is CASSIDRPSAPAGANVLTF. CDR3 nucleotide sequence: TGTGCCAGTAGTATAGATCGGCCTAGCGCGCCTGCTGGGGCCAACGTCCTGACTTTC.

The gene calls are TRBV30 and TRBJ2-7; D ambiguous. The V and J ends lost 4 bases and 6 bases respectively, with 10 bases between them. Germline CDR1 and CDR2: GTSNPN and SVGIG (reference sequence). The CDR3 is 11 amino acids. The CDR3 nucleotides are TGTGCCTGGATTCTAGGTGTCGAGCAGTACTTC. Protein sequence: CAWILGVEQYF.

This clonotype was seen repeatedly, ten times or more. The V and J genes are TRBV5-8 and TRBJ1-3; no firm D call. This CDR3 contains 14 residues. CDR1 and CDR2 (germline): SGHTS, YDEGEE. V was pared by 0 bases and J by 0 bases, with 4 bases between. In nucleotides, the CDR3 is TGTGCCAGCAGCTTGGGACGCTCTGGAAACACCATATATTTT. Its protein is CASSLGRSGNTIYF. Drawing the rest from reference TRBV5-8 and TRBJ1-3, the complete variable domain is EAGVTQSPTHLIKTRGQQATLRCSPISGHTSVYWYQQALGLGLQFLLWYDEGEERNRGNFPPRFSGRQFPNYSSELNVNALELEDSALYLCASSLGRSGNTIYFGEGSWLTVV.

A note on this clonotype: A much larger clone sits a single nucleotide away, making a read error possible. This chain joins TRBV29-1 and TRBJ2-6, with unresolved D. The CDR3 length is 16 residues. Germline V gene sequence: CDR1 SQVTM, CDR2 ANQGSEA. The V end was cut by 1 base, the J end by 0 bases, with 10 bases between. The CDR3 is CSVEGGIGSGANVLTF. CDR3 bases: TGCAGCGTTGAAGGGGGAATCGGCTCTGGGGCCAACGTCCTGACTTTC.

This clonotype was seen repeatedly, ten times or more. This rearrangement joins TRBV6-5 to TRBJ2-7, with D tentatively TRBD1 (6 bases). V was pared by 5 bases and J by 2 bases, with 13 bases between. CDR1 MNHEY and CDR2 SVGAGI come from the germline V gene. The CDR3 spans 14 residues. Here the CDR3 reads CASSAVDRTYEQYF. CDR3 sequence (DNA): TGTGCCAGCAGTGCCGTGGACAGAACCTACGAGCAGTACTTC.

This clonotype was seen a handful of times. This chain uses TRBV4-2 with TRBJ2-2; 7 bases match TRBD2. This CDR3 is 16 amino acids long. CDR1 and CDR2 from the germline V gene are LGHNA and YNFKEQ. V dropped 5 bases and J dropped 4; count of bases not matched to a gene: 10. The CDR3 here is CASSTNWGGSTGELFF. The CDR3 DNA sequence: TGTGCCAGCAGCACTAACTGGGGGGGTTCCACCGGGGAGCTGTTTTTT.

The chain couples TRBV7-2 to TRBJ1-4; D gene unclear. V gave up 3 bases and J gave up 5 bases, with 10 bases separating them. The CDR3 length is 14 residues. CDR1 is SGHTA, CDR2 FQGNSA, per germline. CDR3 in amino acids: CASSLGGYNEKLFF. CDR3 coding DNA: TGTGCCAGCAGCTTGGGTGGATACAATGAAAAACTGTTTTTT.

The table lists this clonotype with many counts. The chain recombines TRBV6-5 with TRBJ2-5; the match to TRBD2 covers 9 bases. The length of the CDR3 is 15 residues. Trimming cost V 5 bases and J 4 bases; bases outside gene matches: 8. The germline gives CDR1 MNHEY, CDR2 SVGAGI. The CDR3: CASSPRTSEGETQYF. The CDR3, as DNA: TGTGCCAGCAGTCCCCGGACTAGCGAGGGAGAGACCCAGTACTTC.